The rows below give T cell receptor beta chains drawn from one sample of a study of early T cells in non-severe SARS-CoV-2 infection. TCRdb analysed the 5' RACE reads with MiXCR anew, one entry per CDR3 protein. The sample yields 50,000 to 70,000 distinct CDR3 sequences, approximately 12% seen once. What was sequenced was whole blood. These receptors all come from an adult who was a healthcare worker with PCR-confirmed SARS-CoV-2 infection or an uninfected control (not recorded which). Both conserved end residues are part of each CDR3. The order of the fields is V gene, J gene, CDR3 protein.

>TRBV6-4|TRBJ2-1
CAREISGDPNYNEQFF
>TRBV7-7|TRBJ2-1
CASSHRTSGGRSSYNEQFF
>TRBV6-5|TRBJ1-2
CASSSDRGQTSNYGYTF
>TRBV11-2|TRBJ2-7
CASSSTYEQYF
>TRBV7-6|TRBJ2-7
CASSKALSGGRYEQYF
>TRBV14|TRBJ1-1
CASSLRTGMNTEAFF
>TRBV20-1|TRBJ2-5
CSAGETQYF
>TRBV10-2|TRBJ2-2
CASSPALTGELFF
>TRBV29-1|TRBJ1-1
CSVHREIKAFF
>TRBV7-2|TRBJ2-3
CASSLGRGSTDTQYF
>TRBV7-6|TRBJ2-1
CATHRAGLDNEQFF
>TRBV6-1|TRBJ1-1
CASSSRTGLNTEAFF
>TRBV20-1|TRBJ1-1
CSAMTLGTEAFF
>TRBV7-9|TRBJ1-4
CASSSIPVGRRNEKLFF
>TRBV29-1|TRBJ1-2
CSVKNGLQGADTF
>TRBV12-3/TRBV12-4|TRBJ2-3
CASSTDTDTQYF
>TRBV6-5|TRBJ2-7
CASAGQGSYEQYF